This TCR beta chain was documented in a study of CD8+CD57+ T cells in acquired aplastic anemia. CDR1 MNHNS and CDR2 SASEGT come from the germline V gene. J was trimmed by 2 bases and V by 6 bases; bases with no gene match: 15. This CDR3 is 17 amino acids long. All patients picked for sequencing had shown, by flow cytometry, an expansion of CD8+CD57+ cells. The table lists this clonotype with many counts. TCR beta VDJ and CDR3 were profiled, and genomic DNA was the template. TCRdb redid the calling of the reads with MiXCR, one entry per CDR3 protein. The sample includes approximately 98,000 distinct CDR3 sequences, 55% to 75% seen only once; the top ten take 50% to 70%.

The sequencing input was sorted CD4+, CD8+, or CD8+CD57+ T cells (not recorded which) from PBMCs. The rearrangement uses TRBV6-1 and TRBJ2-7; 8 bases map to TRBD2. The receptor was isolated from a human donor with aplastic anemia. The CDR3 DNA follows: TGTGCCAGCAGCCCTCTATTAACACTAGCGGAAGCCTACGAGCAGTACTTC. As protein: CASSPLLTLAEAYEQYF.